Listed here is a single TCR beta chain. Its target is not known. This specimen belongs to a study of cytomegalovirus exposure and HLA in healthy donors. General study findings and limits: Some V segments, TRBV6-2 and TRBV6-3 among them, were indistinguishable and were therefore excluded.

The V end was cut by 4 bases, the J end by 0 bases, with 7 bases between. The CDR3 runs 14 residues. The V gene's germline CDR1 is SGHRS and CDR2 YFSETQ. Primers included in the PCR were 60 Vbeta and 13 Jbeta primers. Produced via immunoSEQ multiplex PCR; TCRdb's table is partial and in-frame only. The sample has some 120,000 clones, 15% seen once. The receptor's source is a woman aged 18-29 years in good health and CMV-seronegative. The sample consisted of PBMCs. The chain links TRBV5-1 to TRBJ1-4; D is ambiguous. CDR3 protein: CASSEGATNEKLFF. Written as DNA, the CDR3 is TGCGCCAGCAGCGAGGGAGCAACTAATGAAAAACTGTTTTTT. The variable domain in full, completed from reference TRBV5-1 and TRBJ1-4, reads KAGVTQTPRYLIKTRGQQVTLSCSPISGHRSVSWYQQTPGQGLQFLFEYFSETQRNKGNFPGRFSGRQFSNSRSEMNVSTLELGDSALYLCASSEGATNEKLFFGSGTQLSVL.